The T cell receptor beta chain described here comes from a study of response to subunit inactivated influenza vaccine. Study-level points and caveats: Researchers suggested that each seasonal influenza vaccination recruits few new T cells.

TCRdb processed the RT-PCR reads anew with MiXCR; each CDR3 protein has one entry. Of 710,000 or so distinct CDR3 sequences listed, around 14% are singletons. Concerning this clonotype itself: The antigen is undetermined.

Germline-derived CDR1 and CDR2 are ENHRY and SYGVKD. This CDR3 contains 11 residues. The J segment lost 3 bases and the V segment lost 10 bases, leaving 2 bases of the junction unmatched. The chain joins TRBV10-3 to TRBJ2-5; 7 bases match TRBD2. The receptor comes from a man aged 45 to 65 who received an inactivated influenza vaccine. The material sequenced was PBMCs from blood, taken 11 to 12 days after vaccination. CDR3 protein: CATREEETQYF. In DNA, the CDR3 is TGTGCCACTCGGGAGGAAGAGACCCAGTACTTC.